This TCR beta chain was recovered during a study of blood T cell repertoires in COVID-19. On the study more broadly: Italy, Spain and the United States were the sources of the convalescent and acute COVID-19 samples. Nucleic acid was either cDNA or gDNA, and it came from T cells, B-cell-depleted T cells, or PBMCs.

Per the original methods: For nucleated cells, counts were estimated from reference gene primer amplification. Clones were read by immunoSEQ multiplex PCR, and TCRdb kept only the in-frame ones, dropping some. V and J calls and clone size are copied from that table; D and trimming were computed from the DNA. The sample has some 220,000 clones, 65% to 85% seen once. What was sequenced was peripheral blood. This TCR was sampled from a human donor in a cohort sampled during active COVID-19.

The CDR3 DNA follows: TGTGCCAGCAGCCAAGGGACAGGCTCTGGAAACACCATATATTTT. Translated, it gives CASSQGTGSGNTIYF. V and J are TRBV3-1 (or the pseudogene TRBV3-2) and TRBJ1-3; the match to TRBD1 covers 7 bases. Germline V gene data show CDR1 as LGHDT and CDR2 as YNNKEL (reference sequence). The length of the CDR3 is 15 residues. V lost 1 base and J lost 0; bases outside the gene matches: 0.